The 23 T cell receptor beta chains presented below share a single source sample, sequenced in a study of HIV-infected patients and healthy controls. Each CDR3 protein is one row after TCRdb ran MiXCR on the 5' RACE reads. The data contain approximately 67,000 distinct CDR3 sequences, about a sixth of them seen just once; the ten biggest clones take up approximately 5.3%. Sequencing was carried out using CD4+ T cells from blood. These receptors were taken from a human donor in good health.

There are many counts of this clonotype. This chain uses TRBV20-1 with TRBJ2-1; TRBD1 agrees at 7 bases. CDR1 and CDR2 (germline): DFQATT, SNEGSKA (reference sequence). The CDR3 length is 15 residues. The junction had 13 bases not matched to a gene; V was cut back by 4 bases and J by 7 bases. Here the CDR3 DNA reads TGCAGTGCTACAAATTACGGACAGGTCTCGAATGAGCAGTTCTTC. It encodes CSATNYGQVSNEQFF.

The J gene is TRBJ2-7, the V gene TRBV6-6; D is uncertain. V dropped 5 bases and J dropped 3 bases, with 11 bases sitting between them. Germline V lookup: CDR1 MNHNY, CDR2 SVGAGI (reference sequence). The CDR3 is 13 residues long. The CDR3 DNA sequence: TGTGCCAGCAGTACCCCCCTTATCTACGAGCAGTACTTC. The encoded protein is CASSTPLIYEQYF.

The rearrangement uses TRBV7-2 and TRBJ2-5; D could derive from TRBD1 or TRBD2 (6 bases each). The CDR3 consists of 14 residues. Germline CDR1 SGHTA, CDR2 FQGNSA. V was clipped by 5 bases and J by 5 bases, with 15 bases between them. The CDR3 here is CASSLGGFGETQYF. The DNA for the CDR3 is TGTGCCAGCAGCCTGGGGGGCTTTGGGGAGACCCAGTACTTC.

The sample holds many counts of this clonotype. The chain employs TRBV11-2 and TRBJ2-3; 7 bases align to TRBD2. J was trimmed by 1 base and V by 6 bases; bases with no gene match: 10. Germline V gene sequence: CDR1 SGHAT, CDR2 FQNNGV. This CDR3 has 16 residues. As DNA, the CDR3 is TGTGCCAGCAGGTCCTTCGGGGGGAGGGGCACAGATACGCAGTATTTT. Amino acid sequence: CASRSFGGRGTDTQYF.

This clonotype was observed a few times. The rearrangement links TRBV12-3 or TRBV12-4 to TRBJ2-5; 9 bases align to TRBD2. This CDR3 has 17 amino acids. J gave up 5 bases and V 5 bases, and 15 bases lay outside the gene matches. CDR3 residues: CASSPDRGSGGIETQYF. The CDR3 coding sequence is TGTGCCAGCAGTCCCGACCGGGGGAGCGGGGGGATTGAGACCCAGTACTTC.

This clonotype was counted ten times or more. V and J are TRBV7-2 and TRBJ2-3; D is perhaps TRBD1 (6 bases). CDR1 and CDR2 from the germline V gene are SGHTA and FQGNSA. The germline V and J ends were trimmed by 5 bases and 3 bases, with 6 bases remaining between them. This CDR3 has 12 amino acids. CDR3 nucleotides: TGTGCCAGCAGCCAGGGGACAGATACGCAGTATTTT. Translation: CASSQGTDTQYF.

The rearrangement uses TRBV7-2 and TRBJ1-2; perhaps TRBD1 as D (5 bases). The CDR3 sequence is 16 residues long. Trimming took 1 base from V and 0 from J, leaving 12 bases between them. The germline gives CDR1 SGHTA, CDR2 FQGNSA. DNA for the CDR3: TGTGCCAGCAGCTTAGAGAGGGGCAGAGCTAACTATGGCTACACCTTC. Translated, it gives CASSLERGRANYGYTF.

This sequence joins TRBV7-2 and TRBJ2-5; tentative D call: TRBD2 (5 bases). Germline V gene data show CDR1 as SGHTA and CDR2 as FQGNSA. Trimming cost V 5 bases and J 3 bases, with 10 bases left between them. This CDR3 spans 13 amino acids. In DNA form, the CDR3 reads TGTGCCAGCAGCAGACGGCGGGAAGAGACCCAGTACTTC. Protein product: CASSRRREETQYF.

In its sample, this clonotype was seen many times. The gene calls are TRBV7-3 and TRBJ2-3, with D perhaps matching TRBD2 (5 bases). The V gene lost 9 bases and the J gene lost 2 bases, with 15 bases spanning the gap. The germline V gene has CDR1 SGHTA and CDR2 FQGTGA. The CDR3 length is 14 residues. As DNA, the CDR3 is TGTGCCAGTCAAGCCCGGGGAGACACAGATACGCAGTATTTT. This sequence encodes CASQARGDTDTQYF.

This sequence joins TRBV28 and TRBJ2-1; possibly TRBD2 for D (6 bases). CDR3 length: 15 amino acids. Trimming removed 5 bases from V and 10 bases from J, with 21 bases in between. Germline lookup yields CDR1 MDHEN and CDR2 SYDVKM. CDR3 DNA: TGTGCCAGCAGTATAGGGGAAGGACCGCGGGGCGAGCAGTTCTTC. It specifies CASSIGEGPRGEQFF. Combining the CDR3 with reference TRBV28 and TRBJ2-1 gives the whole variable domain DVKVTQSSRYLVKRTGEKVFLECVQDMDHENMFWYRQDPGLGLRLIYFSYDVKMKEKGDIPEGYSVSREKKERFSLILESASTNQTSMYLCASSIGEGPRGEQFFGPGTRLTVL.

The sample holds many counts of this clonotype. The V gene is TRBV6-1, the J gene TRBJ1-2; D gene uncertain. Deletions cut 3 bases from V and 5 bases from J, with 10 bases between. The CDR3 is made up of 13 amino acids. Germline CDR1 is MNHNS and CDR2 is SASEGT. CDR3 residues: CASSDEWQYGYTF. For the CDR3, the DNA is TGTGCCAGCAGTGATGAGTGGCAGTATGGCTACACCTTC.

At least ten counts were recorded for this clonotype. The chain uses TRBV4-3 and TRBJ2-1, with 12 bases lining up with TRBD2. Germline CDR1 LGHNA, CDR2 YSLEER. V trimming: 2 bases; J trimming: 3 bases; junction bases outside the gene matches: 2. The CDR3 is made up of 16 amino acids. The CDR3 DNA follows: TGCGCCAGCAGCCAATTACTAGCGGGAGGCTACAATGAGCAGTTCTTC. Residues: CASSQLLAGGYNEQFF.

This clonotype was counted a few times. This CDR3 reads CASSLSPSGNTIYF. DNA for the CDR3: TGTGCCAGCAGCTTATCGCCGTCTGGAAACACCATATATTTT. J is TRBJ1-3 and V is TRBV7-3; D not certain. The germline CDR1 and CDR2 sequences are SGHTA and FQGTGA. V lost 2 bases and J 1 base, leaving 6 bases between the germline ends. This CDR3 has 14 amino acids.

The chain employs TRBV6-6 and TRBJ1-5; TRBD1 might be the D (6 bases). Trimming stripped 6 bases from V and 1 base from J, with 13 bases between. Germline-derived CDR1 and CDR2 are MNHNY and SVGAGI (reference sequence). The CDR3 runs 15 residues. The DNA of the CDR3 is TGTGCCAGCAGAGGACAGTTCAGCAGCAATCAGCCCCAGCATTTT. Its translation: CASRGQFSSNQPQHF.

This clonotype has a count of ten or more. This rearrangement joins TRBV20-1 to TRBJ2-7; 9 bases fit TRBD1. Germline V CDR1 and CDR2: DFQATT, SNEGSKA (reference sequence). The J segment lost 5 bases and the V segment lost 6 bases, leaving 5 bases of the junction unmatched. The CDR3 consists of 12 residues. The CDR3 loop reads CSADRGVHEQYF. In nucleotides, the CDR3 is TGCAGTGCAGACAGGGGGGTCCACGAGCAGTACTTC.

The J gene is TRBJ1-3, the V gene TRBV29-1, with no clear D. This CDR3 has 13 residues. Germline V CDR1 and CDR2: SQVTM, ANQGSEA. V shed 4 bases and J shed 2 bases, with 9 bases lying between them. The DNA for the CDR3 is TGCAGCGTTGGTGGACCGGCTGGAAACACCATATATTTT. Translation: CSVGGPAGNTIYF. The full variable domain, completed using reference TRBV29-1 and TRBJ1-3, is SAVISQKPSRDICQRGTSLTIQCQVDSQVTMMFWYRQQPGQSLTLIATANQGSEATYESGFVIDKFPISRPNLTFSTLTVSNMSPEDSSIYLCSVGGPAGNTIYFGEGSWLTVV.

This clonotype was seen a few times. This rearrangement joins TRBV2 to TRBJ1-2; D is unclear. Germline V gene sequence: CDR1 SNHLY, CDR2 FYNNEI. The CDR3 is 12 amino acids. Trimming shortened V by 8 bases and J by 0 bases, and 7 bases separated the two germline ends. The CDR3 sequence is CASERANYGYTF. The CDR3, as DNA: TGTGCCAGCGAGCGGGCTAACTATGGCTACACCTTC.

The J gene is TRBJ1-3, the V gene TRBV12-5; D gene uncertain. Germline CDR1 is LGHNT and CDR2 is FRNRAP. V was pared by 4 bases and J by 0 bases, with 7 bases between. This CDR3 has 14 residues. The CDR3 sequence is CASGSSGSGNTIYF. The CDR3 DNA follows: TGTGCTAGTGGTTCTTCCGGCTCTGGAAACACCATATATTTT. Using reference TRBV12-5 and TRBJ1-3 for the parts outside the CDR3, the full variable domain is DARVTQTPRHKVTEMGQEVTMRCQPILGHNTVFWYRQTMMQGLELLAYFRNRAPLDDSGMPKDRFSAEMPDATLATLKIQPSEPRDSAVYFCASGSSGSGNTIYFGEGSWLTVV.

This clonotype was seen a few times. The V and J genes are TRBV4-3 and TRBJ2-1; tentatively, D is TRBD1 (5 bases). There are 13 residues in the CDR3. Germline V gene sequence: CDR1 LGHNA, CDR2 YSLEER. Trimming cost V 4 bases and J 12 bases, with 16 bases left between them. Here the CDR3 DNA reads TGCGCCAGCAGCCGCGGCCCAGGGTTTGGGCAGTTCTTC. Translated: CASSRGPGFGQFF.

This clonotype was picked up many times. The chain employs TRBV7-9 and TRBJ1-2; tentatively, D is TRBD1 (5 bases). The CDR3 consists of 16 residues. V dropped 5 bases and J dropped 4 bases, with 20 bases sitting between them. Per the germline V gene, CDR1 is SEHNR and CDR2 is FQNEAQ (reference sequence). CDR3 loop: CASSNSGAGGIYGYTF. CDR3 coding DNA: TGTGCCAGCAGCAATTCCGGGGCCGGAGGCATCTATGGCTACACCTTC.

The chain is built from TRBV20-1 and TRBJ2-5; 12 bases agree with TRBD2. CDR3 length: 13 residues. V dropped 3 bases and J dropped 4; count of bases not matched to a gene: 0. The germline gives CDR1 DFQATT, CDR2 SNEGSKA (reference sequence). The CDR3 nucleotides read TGCAGTGCTAGGGGACTAGCGGGAGAGACCCAGTACTTC. The encoded protein is CSARGLAGETQYF.

This clonotype was found many times. The chain recombines TRBV7-8 with TRBJ2-2; D remains ambiguous. The germline V gene has CDR1 SGHVS and CDR2 FQNEAQ. The CDR3 loop spans 12 amino acids. The V gene lost 2 bases and the J gene lost 5 bases, with 3 bases spanning the gap. CDR3 protein: CASSLTTGELFF. The CDR3 bases are TGTGCCAGCAGCTTAACGACCGGGGAGCTGTTTTTT. Full variable domain (remainder filled in from reference TRBV7-8 and TRBJ2-2): GAGVSQSPRYKVAKRGQDVALRCDPISGHVSLFWYQQALGQGPEFLTYFQNEAQLDKSGLPSDRFFAERPEGSVSTLKIQRTQQEDSAVYLCASSLTTGELFFGEGSRLTVL.

This clonotype occurred a few times. CDR3 region: CSAISSGGTGELFF. As DNA, the CDR3 is TGCAGTGCTATATCTAGCGGGGGGACCGGGGAGCTGTTTTTT. The chain couples TRBV20-1 to TRBJ2-2; 11 bases match TRBD2. V lost 4 bases and J lost 5; bases outside the gene matches: 3. Germline V lookup: CDR1 DFQATT, CDR2 SNEGSKA (reference sequence). The CDR3 has 14 residues.